Listed below are T cell receptor beta chains from one sample, sequenced in a study of shared clonotypes between healthy human individuals. Assay used: immunoSEQ multiplex PCR; TCRdb lists only in-frame clones, some missing. The profile shows 950,000 to 1,200,000 clones, 60% to 80% of them singletons. Sample: memory CD4+ T cells from PBMCs. The source of these receptors is a man younger than 35 in good health. Some clones in this sample may be carry-over from other donors' samples. The CDR3 runs from the conserved cysteine through the conserved F or W. A D gene is named only where the DNA matches it firmly. For some rows the clone size is stated as once, few or many, or as a class when expanded; others skip it.

DNA: TGTGCCAGCAGATCGGCAGGGGTAAATGGCTACACCTTC; CDR3: CASRSAGVNGYTF; J: TRBJ1-2; V: TRBV7-2; size: NA; D: NA
DNA: TGCGCCAGCAGCTTGTACGGGACGGACACTGAAGCTTTCTTT; CDR3: CASSLYGTDTEAFF; J: TRBJ1-1; V: TRBV5-1; size: NA; D: NA
DNA: TGTGCCAGCAGCTTAGCGGGAGGGCCGGGCAATGAGCAGTTCTTC; CDR3: CASSLAGGPGNEQFF; J: TRBJ2-1; V: TRBV7-9; size: once; D: TRBD2
DNA: TGTGCCAGCAGTCAAAGGGGCTATGGCTACACCTTC; CDR3: CASSQRGYGYTF; J: TRBJ1-2; V: TRBV28; size: NA; D: NA
DNA: TGTGCCAGCAGGTTGGCGGAAGGAGAGACCCAGTACTTC; CDR3: CASRLAEGETQYF; J: TRBJ2-5; V: TRBV11-1; size: NA; D: NA
DNA: TGTGCCAGCAGCTATCCGGGTCAAGAGACCCAGTACTTC; CDR3: CASSYPGQETQYF; J: TRBJ2-5; V: TRBV5-4; size: NA; D: NA
DNA: TGTGCCAGCAGCAATAACCGGCGGGGAGGGAACTACGAGCAGTACTTC; CDR3: CASSNNRRGGNYEQYF; J: TRBJ2-7; V: TRBV11-2; size: NA; D: TRBD2
DNA: TGTGCCAGCAGCCTGGCTGGGGCCAACGTCCTGACTTTC; CDR3: CASSLAGANVLTF; J: TRBJ2-6; V: TRBV7-3; size: NA; D: NA
DNA: TGTGCCAGCAGCTCGTCACCCGGCCCCCCGCGGGAGACCCAGTACTTC; CDR3: CASSSSPGPPRETQYF; J: TRBJ2-5; V: TRBV7-8; size: NA; D: NA
DNA: TGCGCCAGCAGGACCTTGACCGCGGGGACAATGGGCGAGCAGTACTTC; CDR3: CASRTLTAGTMGEQYF; J: TRBJ2-7; V: TRBV5-1; size: NA; D: NA
DNA: TGTGCCAGCAGTTACAATAGCGACCTATCCTACAATGAGCAGTTCTTC; CDR3: CASSYNSDLSYNEQFF; J: TRBJ2-1; V: TRBV6-5; size: NA; D: NA
DNA: TGCAGCGTTGGTCTTCCGGGACAGGGAGTTGGCTACACCTTC; CDR3: CSVGLPGQGVGYTF; J: TRBJ1-2; V: TRBV29-1; size: NA; D: TRBD1
DNA: TGTGCCAGCAGATTGACGTCCGGGGAGCTGTTTTTT; CDR3: CASRLTSGELFF; J: TRBJ2-2; V: TRBV27; size: NA; D: NA
DNA: TGCGCCAGCAGTGAAGTTAGGTCCGGCAGGGAAATAAACTATGGCTACACCTTC; CDR3: CASSEVRSGREINYGYTF; J: TRBJ1-2; V: TRBV10-1; size: NA; D: NA
DNA: TGTGCCAGTAGGGTCGGAGATACTAACTATGGCTACACCTTC; CDR3: CASRVGDTNYGYTF; J: TRBJ1-2; V: TRBV19; size: NA; D: NA
DNA: TGTGCCAGCAGTCTGAGGGCCCGGGGAGAGACCCAGTACTTC; CDR3: CASSLRARGETQYF; J: TRBJ2-5; V: TRBV6-1; size: NA; D: NA
DNA: TGTGCCAGCAGTTACAGGGACGGGTCCTCCTACGAGCAGTACTTC; CDR3: CASSYRDGSSYEQYF; J: TRBJ2-7; V: TRBV6-5; size: few; D: NA
DNA: TGTGCCAGTAGTATCTCTGGGTTCAATCAGCCCCAGCATTTT; CDR3: CASSISGFNQPQHF; J: TRBJ1-5; V: TRBV19; size: NA; D: NA
DNA: TGTGCCAGCAGAAGGGACAGCAATCAGCCCCAGCATTTT; CDR3: CASRRDSNQPQHF; J: TRBJ1-5; V: TRBV2; size: NA; D: NA
DNA: TGCGCCAGCAGCTTGGATCCCGAGGGCGAAAAACTGTTTTTT; CDR3: CASSLDPEGEKLFF; J: TRBJ1-4; V: TRBV5-1; size: NA; D: NA
DNA: TGTGCCAGCAGCCGCAAACCCTCTAGCGGTTACGAGCAGTACTTC; CDR3: CASSRKPSSGYEQYF; J: TRBJ2-7; V: TRBV11-2; size: many; D: TRBD2
DNA: TGCGCCAGCAGGGCCGGGACAGGTACAACTAATGAAAAACTGTTTTTT; CDR3: CASRAGTGTTNEKLFF; J: TRBJ1-4; V: TRBV5-1; size: NA; D: TRBD1
DNA: TGTGCCAGCTCACCACCGTATCCCGGACTAGCGGGAGTTCCAGATACGCAGTATTTT; CDR3: CASSPPYPGLAGVPDTQYF; J: TRBJ2-3; V: TRBV18; size: NA; D: TRBD2
DNA: TGTGCCAGCAGTGAATCACAGGGTTTTGGAGAGACCCAGTACTTC; CDR3: CASSESQGFGETQYF; J: TRBJ2-5; V: TRBV6-1; size: NA; D: NA
DNA: TGTGCCAGCAGTGCCCGGGCACCCTATGGCTACACCTTC; CDR3: CASSARAPYGYTF; J: TRBJ1-2; V: TRBV6-1; size: NA; D: NA
DNA: TGTGCCAGCAGTGCCCGACAGGGGGGTGGTCAGCCCCAGCATTTT; CDR3: CASSARQGGGQPQHF; J: TRBJ1-5; V: TRBV6-6; size: NA; D: TRBD1
DNA: TGCAGCGTGACCGGGACAGGGGGTGTCACCGGGGAGCTGTTTTTT; CDR3: CSVTGTGGVTGELFF; J: TRBJ2-2; V: TRBV29-1; size: NA; D: TRBD1
DNA: TGTGCCAGCGGGCGGCGGGGGAACACTGAAGCTTTCTTT; CDR3: CASGRRGNTEAFF; J: TRBJ1-1; V: TRBV2; size: NA; D: NA
DNA: TGTGCCAGCAGCTTAGGAATGAACACTGAAGCTTTCTTT; CDR3: CASSLGMNTEAFF; J: TRBJ1-1; V: TRBV7-7; size: NA; D: NA
DNA: TGTGCCAGCAGCTTGGTAACGACTAGCGGCTCCTACGAGCAGTACTTC; CDR3: CASSLVTTSGSYEQYF; J: TRBJ2-7; V: TRBV11-2; size: NA; D: TRBD2
DNA: TGCGCCAGCAGCCGGCAGATGGGGCAGGGGGCGTCCGATACGCAGTATTTT; CDR3: CASSRQMGQGASDTQYF; J: TRBJ2-3; V: TRBV4-3; size: NA; D: TRBD1
DNA: TGTGCCAGCAGTGTTGGGCTGTACTCTGGAAACACCATATATTTT; CDR3: CASSVGLYSGNTIYF; J: TRBJ1-3; V: TRBV2; size: many; D: NA